This T cell receptor beta chain appears in the sequencing data of a study of T cell clonotyping in hematopoietic cell transplantation. Study summary: Recipient samples before transplant were obtained post-cytoreduction.

General study results and limits: CD4 and CD8 repertoire contributions could not be separated without sorting. Recipient TCR diversity dropped after transplant; expanded clonotypes rose from day 30 to 180. Few recipient clonotypes overlapped donors; over 95% were de novo at given depth.

TCRdb's copy holds only in-frame clones and misses some; the assay was immunoSEQ multiplex PCR. This sample yields some 30,000 clones, of which about 92% are seen a single time; 2% to 2.5% belongs to the top ten. Between the trimmed V and J ends, which lost 6 bases and 7 bases, there was a span of 18 bases. Germline V gene lookup returns CDR1 MDHEN and CDR2 SYDVKM. The CDR3 covers 14 residues. Noted time point: recipient sample about 28 days before transplant, after cytoreduction. Turning to this clone: The antigen remains undetermined.

This material consisted of peripheral blood mononuclear cells, taken before stem cell transplant. The genes are TRBV28 and TRBJ1-1, with no clear D. The source is a man aged 45 to 65 with acute myeloid leukemia. Some clones in this sample may be carry-over from other donors' samples. The chain's CDR3 is CASSPLAQQDEAFF. CDR3 nucleotides: TGTGCCAGCAGCCCCCTCGCACAGCAGGATGAAGCTTTCTTT. Looking up the rest from reference TRBV28 and TRBJ1-1 gives the full variable domain: DVKVTQSSRYLVKRTGEKVFLECVQDMDHENMFWYRQDPGLGLRLIYFSYDVKMKEKGDIPEGYSVSREKKERFSLILESASTNQTSMYLCASSPLAQQDEAFFGQGTRLTVV.